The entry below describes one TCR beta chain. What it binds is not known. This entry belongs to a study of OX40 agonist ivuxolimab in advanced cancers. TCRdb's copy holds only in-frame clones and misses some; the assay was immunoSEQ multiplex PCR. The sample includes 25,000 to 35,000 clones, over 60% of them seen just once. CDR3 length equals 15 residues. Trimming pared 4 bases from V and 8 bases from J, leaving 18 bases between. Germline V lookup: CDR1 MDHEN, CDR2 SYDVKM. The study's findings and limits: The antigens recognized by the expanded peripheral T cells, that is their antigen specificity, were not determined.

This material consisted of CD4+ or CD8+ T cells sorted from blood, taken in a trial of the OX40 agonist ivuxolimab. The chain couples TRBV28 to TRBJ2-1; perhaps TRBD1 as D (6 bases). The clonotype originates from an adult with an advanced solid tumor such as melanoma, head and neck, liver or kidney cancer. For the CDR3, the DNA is TGTGCCAGCAGTTCGCCGACAGGCAAGGGAGATGAGCAGTTCTTC. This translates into CASSSPTGKGDEQFF. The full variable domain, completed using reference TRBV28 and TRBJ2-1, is DVKVTQSSRYLVKRTGEKVFLECVQDMDHENMFWYRQDPGLGLRLIYFSYDVKMKEKGDIPEGYSVSREKKERFSLILESASTNQTSMYLCASSSPTGKGDEQFFGPGTRLTVL.